This entry features one T cell receptor beta chain sequence. Its antigen is as yet unknown. This entry is derived from a study of monozygotic twins with inflammatory bowel disease. Study results and limitations: Twin concordance left repertoire similarity unchanged, with limited power a possible explanation for this lack of difference. IBD patients showed reduced TCRbeta diversity (inverse Simpson) versus healthy co-twins.

Eight separate reactions per sample served to make cDNA. TCRdb reprocessed the 5' RACE reads; each CDR3 protein has one entry and no DNA is given. The sample shows fewer than 200,000 distinct CDR3 sequences, and 2.4% sits with its ten largest clones. Every single donor had a roughly 2.3 ml blood sample drawn. This clonotype was sampled from a human donor with ulcerative colitis or Crohn's disease, or a healthy co-twin of an affected twin (not recorded which). Source material: blood.

CDR3 protein: CASSFGPSSGNTIYF. The V gene is TRBV5-5, the J gene TRBJ1-3. Germline CDR1 and CDR2: SGHKS and YYEKEE (reference sequence). The CDR3 runs to 15 residues.